Listed below are T cell receptor beta chains from one sample, sequenced in a study of cytomegalovirus exposure and HLA in healthy donors. Libraries were prepared by immunoSEQ multiplex PCR; TCRdb keeps only in-frame clonotypes and omits some of them. The table lists 120,000 or so clones, approximately 68% of them singletons. The sequencing sample was made of PBMCs. Source of these receptors: a man aged 30 to 39 in good health and CMV-seropositive. Each CDR3 is given with its conserved first and last residue. Fields, in order: V gene, CDR3 protein.

V gene: TRBV4-2; CDR3 protein: CASSQGHPAGTDTQYF
V gene: TRBV6-1; CDR3 protein: CASSYRFEQYF
V gene: TRBV10-1; CDR3 protein: CASSGTGNTGELFF
V gene: TRBV5-1; CDR3 protein: CASRGGGAGAEAFF
V gene: TRBV12-5; CDR3 protein: CASGQGQGRRGYTF
V gene: TRBV6-5; CDR3 protein: CASRKRTAETQYF
V gene: TRBV5-6; CDR3 protein: CASSPQGQPQNFF
V gene: TRBV28; CDR3 protein: CASSLRTGELFF
V gene: TRBV2; CDR3 protein: CASRIGQGDSPLHF
V gene: TRBV23-1; CDR3 protein: CASSPRQGRCYEQYF
V gene: TRBV11-2; CDR3 protein: CASSRWGENTGELFF
V gene: TRBV5-1; CDR3 protein: CASSLVAQGAIGTNEKLFF
V gene: TRBV7-6; CDR3 protein: CASSRTRTSGRLRNTGELFF
V gene: TRBV11-2; CDR3 protein: CASSSRKTSQTSPTDTQYF
V gene: TRBV29-1; CDR3 protein: CSARTGGWGYTF
V gene: TRBV6-4; CDR3 protein: CASSDSRGADTQYF
V gene: TRBV2; CDR3 protein: CASSEGLARFNEQFF
V gene: TRBV6-4; CDR3 protein: CASSDRAGDSYNEQFF
V gene: TRBV10-3; CDR3 protein: CAISSGNGWYEQYF
V gene: TRBV27; CDR3 protein: CASSYSGTGALGHQPQHF
V gene: TRBV27; CDR3 protein: CASGKYRGGYEQYF
V gene: TRBV28; CDR3 protein: CASSLGSGRTNTGELFF
V gene: TRBV2; CDR3 protein: CASSDRNPQFF
V gene: TRBV5-1; CDR3 protein: CASSPNRVNTYEQYF
V gene: TRBV7-9; CDR3 protein: CASSQTGGDYEQYF
V gene: TRBV7-2; CDR3 protein: CASSPQATGELFF